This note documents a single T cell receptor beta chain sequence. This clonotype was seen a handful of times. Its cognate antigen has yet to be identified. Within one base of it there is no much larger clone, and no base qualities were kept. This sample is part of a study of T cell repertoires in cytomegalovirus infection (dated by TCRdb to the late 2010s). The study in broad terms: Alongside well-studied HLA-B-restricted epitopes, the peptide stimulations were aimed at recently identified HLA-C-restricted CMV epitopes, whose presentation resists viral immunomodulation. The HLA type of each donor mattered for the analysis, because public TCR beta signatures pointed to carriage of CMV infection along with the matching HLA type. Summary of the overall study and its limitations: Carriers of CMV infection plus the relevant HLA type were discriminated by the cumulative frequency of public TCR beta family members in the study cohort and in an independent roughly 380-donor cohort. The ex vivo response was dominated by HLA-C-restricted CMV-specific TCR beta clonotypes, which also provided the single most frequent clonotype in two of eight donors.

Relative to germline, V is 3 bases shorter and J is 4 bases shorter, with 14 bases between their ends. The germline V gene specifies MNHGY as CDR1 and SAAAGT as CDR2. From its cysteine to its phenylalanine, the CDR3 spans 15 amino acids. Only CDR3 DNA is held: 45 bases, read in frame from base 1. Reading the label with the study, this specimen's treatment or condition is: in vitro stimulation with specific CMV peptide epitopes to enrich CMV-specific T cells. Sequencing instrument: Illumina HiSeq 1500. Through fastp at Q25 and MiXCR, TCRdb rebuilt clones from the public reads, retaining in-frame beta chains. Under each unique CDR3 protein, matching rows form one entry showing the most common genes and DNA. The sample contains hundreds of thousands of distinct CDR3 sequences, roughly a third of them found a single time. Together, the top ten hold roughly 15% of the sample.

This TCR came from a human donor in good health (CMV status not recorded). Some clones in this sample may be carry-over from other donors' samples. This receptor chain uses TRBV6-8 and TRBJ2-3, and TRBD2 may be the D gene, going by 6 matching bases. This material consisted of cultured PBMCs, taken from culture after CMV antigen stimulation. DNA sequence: TGTGCCAGCAGTTATGGGAGGCCCGGCTCAGATACGCAGTATTTT. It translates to CASSYGRPGSDTQYF.